Listed here are 12 T cell receptor beta chains from one sample, sequenced in a study of HIV-infected patients and healthy controls. About 550 ng RNA was reverse transcribed with alpha and beta constant-region primers. Using multiplexing indices, alpha and beta chain libraries were generated apart by chain-specific third strand synthesis. Using its own MiXCR run on the 5' RACE reads, TCRdb lists one record per CDR3 protein. The sample shows around 20,000 distinct CDR3 sequences, under 9.5% of them seen only once. Antiretroviral therapy had run roughly three months, about 14 weeks, before follow-up blood collection. The repertoire came from unfractionated whole blood and reflected all unsorted peripheral T cells. The input for sequencing was blood, taken during antiretroviral therapy. These receptors were collected from an adult with HIV infection.

This clonotype has ten or more counts. This chain connects TRBV4-1 to TRBJ2-4; no reliable D call. The germline V and J ends were trimmed by 1 base and 3 bases, with 16 bases remaining between them. CDR3 length: 17 residues. Per germline, CDR1 MGHRA and CDR2 YSYEKL. CDR3 nucleotide sequence: TGCGCCAGCAGCCAAGCAGAGTTAAGGCCAGGCAAAAACATTCAGTACTTC. It specifies CASSQAELRPGKNIQYF.

V and J are TRBV4-1 and TRBJ2-1; 15 bases align to TRBD2. Per germline, CDR1 MGHRA and CDR2 YSYEKL. The CDR3 sequence is 19 residues long. V lost 3 bases and J lost 8; bases outside the gene matches: 14. CDR3 amino acids: CASSHPIDGTSGRTDEQFF. The CDR3 DNA reads as TGCGCCAGCAGCCATCCTATCGATGGGACTAGCGGGAGGACAGATGAGCAGTTCTTC.

This clonotype was observed many times. This chain links TRBV27 with TRBJ2-3; 7 bases are shared with TRBD1. This CDR3 is 15 amino acids long. From germline, CDR1 is MNHEY and CDR2 SMNVEV (reference sequence). J lost 3 bases, V lost 8 bases, and 11 bases had no gene match. Here the CDR3 reads CASRRLQGMTDTQYF. The CDR3, as DNA: TGTGCCAGCCGCAGACTACAGGGGATGACAGATACGCAGTATTTT.

This clonotype was found many times. The chain has TRBV10-3 and TRBJ2-6, with 7 bases aligning to TRBD1. The J segment lost 0 bases and the V segment lost 10 bases, leaving 6 bases of the junction unmatched. The CDR3 runs to 15 residues. Germline-derived CDR1 and CDR2 are ENHRY and SYGVKD. As DNA, the CDR3 is TGTGCCACTTGGGACAGCCCCTCTGGGGCCAACGTCCTGACTTTC. This gives the protein CATWDSPSGANVLTF.

This clonotype was recorded many times. This chain connects TRBV5-5 to TRBJ1-6, with D unclear. CDR3 length equals 16 residues. V shed 0 bases and J shed 1 base, with 8 bases lying between them. Looked up from germline, CDR1 is SGHKS and CDR2 is YYEKEE (reference sequence). CDR3 nucleotides: TGTGCCAGCAGCTTGGCCCTGCGTTCCTATAATTCACCCCTCCACTTT. Translating it yields CASSLALRSYNSPLHF.

This clonotype was counted many times. The chain is built from TRBV10-3 and TRBJ2-7; 9 nucleotides line up with TRBD1. The CDR3 length is 14 residues. The germline V gene encodes CDR1 ENHRY and CDR2 SYGVKD. J lost 6 bases, V lost 6 bases, and 9 bases had no gene match. CDR3 loop: CAISGQGIYREQYF. CDR3 nucleotide sequence: TGTGCCATCAGCGGACAGGGGATATATCGCGAGCAGTACTTC.

In this sample, this clonotype turned up many times. This chain links TRBV7-6 with TRBJ2-3; D remains ambiguous. Germline V CDR1 and CDR2: SGHVS, FNYEAQ. Trimming pared 5 bases from V and 0 bases from J, leaving 12 bases between. The CDR3 totals 15 residues. CDR3 DNA sequence: TGTGCCAGCAGCCATTATCCCGGGAGCACAGATACGCAGTATTTT. Protein sequence: CASSHYPGSTDTQYF.

This clonotype appeared many times. The V gene is TRBV24-1, the J gene TRBJ2-3; TRBD1 agrees at 10 bases. Germline-derived CDR1 and CDR2 are KGHDR and SFDVKD. The CDR3 contains 15 residues. V shed 5 bases and J 4 bases; nucleotides not matched to a gene: 5. The CDR3: CATSVGTGAADTQYF. The CDR3 DNA follows: TGTGCCACCAGTGTGGGGACAGGGGCAGCAGATACGCAGTATTTT.

This clonotype was observed at least ten times. The chain employs TRBV7-9 and TRBJ2-1; no clear D. V was trimmed by 6 bases and J by 8 bases, leaving 8 bases between them. The CDR3 has 11 amino acids. Germline assignment: CDR1 SEHNR and CDR2 FQNEAQ (reference sequence). For the CDR3, the DNA is TGTGCCAGCAGAGAAAGCGATGAGCAGTTCTTC. Its translation: CASRESDEQFF. The variable domain in full, with the rest retrieved from reference TRBV7-9 and TRBJ2-1, is DTGVSQNPRHKITKRGQNVTFRCDPISEHNRLYWYRQTLGQGPEFLTYFQNEAQLEKSRLLSDRFSAERPKGSFSTLEIQRTEQGDSAMYLCASRESDEQFFGPGTRLTVL.

This clonotype was seen ten or more times. The CDR3 loop is CSAGDSLTSGSYF. The CDR3 nucleotides read TGCAGTGCTGGGGACTCCCTTACTAGCGGGAGCTACTTC. The chain is built from TRBV20-1 and TRBJ2-7; 11 bases align to TRBD2. CDR3 length equals 13 residues. V shed 5 bases, J shed 13 bases, and the junction held 13 bases outside the gene matches. The germline V gene has CDR1 DFQATT and CDR2 SNEGSKA (reference sequence).

J is TRBJ1-6 and V is TRBV7-9; D not resolved. Trimming removed 5 bases from V and 4 bases from J, with 6 bases in between. The CDR3 is 13 residues long. Germline V lookup: CDR1 SEHNR, CDR2 FQNEAQ (reference sequence). CDR3 bases: TGTGCCAGCAGCCCGGGATATAATTCACCCCTCCACTTT. It yields the protein CASSPGYNSPLHF.

This clonotype was observed many times. The gene calls are TRBV5-1 and TRBJ2-3; D ambiguous. CDR3 length: 14 amino acids. CDR1 is SGHRS, CDR2 YFSETQ, per germline. V was shortened by 5 bases and J by 2 bases, with 12 bases between the two germline ends. In DNA form, the CDR3 reads TGCGCCAGCAGGAATGAGGCGAACACAGATACGCAGTATTTT. It specifies CASRNEANTDTQYF.